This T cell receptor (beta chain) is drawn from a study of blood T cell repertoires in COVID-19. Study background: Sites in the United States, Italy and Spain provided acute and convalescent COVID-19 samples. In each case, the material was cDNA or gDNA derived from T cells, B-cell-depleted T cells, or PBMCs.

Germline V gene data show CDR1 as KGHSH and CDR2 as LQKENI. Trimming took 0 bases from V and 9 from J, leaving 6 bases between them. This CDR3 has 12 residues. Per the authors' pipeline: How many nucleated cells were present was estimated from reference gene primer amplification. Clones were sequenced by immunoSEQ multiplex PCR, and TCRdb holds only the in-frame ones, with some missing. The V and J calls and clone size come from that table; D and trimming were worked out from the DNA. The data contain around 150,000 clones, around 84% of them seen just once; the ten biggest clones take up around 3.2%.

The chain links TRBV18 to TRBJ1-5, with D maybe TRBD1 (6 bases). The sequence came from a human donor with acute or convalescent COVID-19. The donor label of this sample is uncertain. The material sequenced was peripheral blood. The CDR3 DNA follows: TGTGCCAGCTCACCACCACAGGGGCCCCAGCATTTT. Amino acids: CASSPPQGPQHF.